A single sample is the source of the 9 T cell receptor beta chains below, sequenced in a study of radiation and T cells in renal cell carcinoma. The time point here: blood 2 weeks post-SBRT. Treatment here: 15 Gy SBRT to primary tumor, nephrectomy 4 weeks later. The method was immunoSEQ multiplex PCR; TCRdb's version includes in-frame clones alone and lacks a portion of them. The sample holds just under 80,000 clones; 80% to 90% are singletons and the top ten take 20% to 25%. Specimen: blood, collected from a patient whose treatment included radiotherapy and nephrectomy. The receptor source for this set is a woman aged 45-60 years with renal cell carcinoma.

V gene TRBV19 combines with J gene TRBJ2-3; TRBD2 matches at 12 bases. The CDR3 length is 17 residues. The germline V gene has CDR1 LNHDA and CDR2 SQIVND (reference sequence). After removal of 3 bases from V and 4 bases from J, the junction contained 8 bases not matched to a gene. The CDR3 region is CASSIPPTSGSADTQYF. In DNA form, the CDR3 reads TGTGCCAGTAGTATCCCTCCGACTAGCGGGAGTGCAGATACGCAGTATTTT.

The chain links TRBV7-9 to TRBJ2-5; 11 nucleotides align to TRBD2. This CDR3 contains 14 residues. J gave up 8 bases and V 1 base, and 3 bases lay outside the gene matches. The germline gives CDR1 SEHNR, CDR2 FQNEAQ (reference sequence). DNA for the CDR3: TGTGCCAGCAGCTTAGACCTAGCGGGAGGAACCCAGTACTTC. The encoded protein is CASSLDLAGGTQYF.

J is TRBJ2-2 and V is TRBV5-4, with a possible D match to TRBD2 (5 bases). V was pared by 5 bases and J by 5 bases, with 16 bases between. Germline CDR1 is SGHNT and CDR2 is YYREEE (reference sequence). There are 15 residues in the CDR3. CDR3 in DNA: TGTGCCAGCAGACAAGACTACCAGCGGACCGGGGAGCTGTTTTTT. It encodes CASRQDYQRTGELFF.

The genes are TRBV14 and TRBJ1-1; 8 bases are a match to TRBD1. Germline V gene data show CDR1 as SGHDN and CDR2 as FVKESK. This CDR3 is 15 amino acids long. Trimming cost V 3 bases and J 7 bases; bases outside gene matches: 10. The DNA of the CDR3 is TGTGCCAGCAGCCAGTCTCAGGGGGCCTCTGATGAAGCTTTCTTT. This translates into CASSQSQGASDEAFF.

The rearrangement joins TRBV9 to TRBJ2-7, with D possibly matching TRBD2 (6 bases). Germline CDR1 is SGDLS and CDR2 is YYNGEE. The CDR3 is 16 residues long. Trimming left V 0 bases short and J 3 bases short, with 16 bases between. This chain's CDR3 is CASSVDGTGIRYEQYF. The DNA of the CDR3 is TGTGCCAGCAGCGTAGATGGGACTGGGATTCGCTACGAGCAGTACTTC. The complete variable domain, with remaining parts taken from reference TRBV9 and TRBJ2-7, reads DSGVTQTPKHLITATGQRVTLRCSPRSGDLSVYWYQQSLDQGLQFLIQYYNGEERAKGNILERFSAQQFPDLHSELNLSSLELGDSALYFCASSVDGTGIRYEQYFGPGTRLTVT.

The chain uses TRBV6-6 and TRBJ1-3; D perhaps matches TRBD1 (5 bases). Germline V gene sequence: CDR1 MNHNY, CDR2 SVGAGI (reference sequence). With 6 bases removed from V and 2 bases from J, the gap between germline ends came to 11 bases. This CDR3 is built from 14 residues. For the CDR3, the DNA is TGTGCCAGCAGCCATAAGGGGCCTGGAAACACCATATATTTT. It codes for CASSHKGPGNTIYF.

The chain combines TRBV14 with TRBJ2-7; no clear D. Trimming left V 4 bases short and J 0 bases short, with 10 bases between. Per germline, CDR1 SGHDN and CDR2 FVKESK. The CDR3 sequence is 14 residues long. CDR3 nucleotide sequence: TGTGCCAGCAGCCCATGGCAGGACTCCTACGAGCAGTACTTC. Its translation is CASSPWQDSYEQYF.

The chain recombines TRBV7-2 with TRBJ2-2; D unclear. The CDR3 has 12 residues. The V end was cut by 1 base, the J end by 8 bases, with 5 bases between. Germline assignment: CDR1 SGHTA and CDR2 FQGNSA. CDR3 nucleotides: TGTGCCAGCAGCTTAGAGGTGGGGGAGCTGTTTTTT. The encoded protein is CASSLEVGELFF.

The chain uses TRBV18 and TRBJ2-5; tentatively, D is TRBD1 (6 bases). CDR1 and CDR2 from the germline V gene are KGHSH and LQKENI. V lost 3 bases to trimming and J lost 4 bases, with 15 bases between them. The CDR3 totals 15 residues. The CDR3 spells CASSPDSGGGETQYF. CDR3 DNA: TGTGCCAGCTCACCGGACAGTGGGGGTGGAGAGACCCAGTACTTC. Full variable domain (rest looked up from reference TRBV18 and TRBJ2-5): NAGVMQNPRHLVRRRGQEARLRCSPMKGHSHVYWYRQLPEEGLKFMVYLQKENIIDESGMPKERFSAEFPKEGPSILRIQQVVRGDSAAYFCASSPDSGGGETQYFGPGTRLLVL.